The next 22 T cell receptor beta chains were all read from a single sample in a study of technical replicates of blood from several donors. The table came from immunoSEQ multiplex PCR; TCRdb's copy has only in-frame clones and leaves some out. The table has 55,000 to 75,000 clones, almost 95% seen once. The sample consisted of PBMCs. These TCRs come from a human donor in good health. Some clones in this sample may be carry-over from other donors' samples.

The chain employs TRBV2 and TRBJ2-3; 7 bases are shared with TRBD2. CDR1 and CDR2 from the germline V gene are SNHLY and FYNNEI. This CDR3 region has 15 residues. Germline trimming cut 0 bases from V and 6 bases from J; bases unmatched to any gene: 6. CDR3 bases: TGTGCCAGCAGTGAAGCTCGGCGGGAGCTGGATACGCAGTATTTT. Translated: CASSEARRELDTQYF.

As regards this clone: Other nucleotide sequences from this sample produce the same CDR3. CDR3 residues: CASSLDGGDYNEQFF. The CDR3, as DNA: TGCGCCAGCAGCTTGGACGGGGGAGACTACAATGAGCAGTTCTTC. This chain connects TRBV5-1 to TRBJ2-1, with D possibly matching TRBD2 (6 bases). In germline, CDR1 is SGHRS, CDR2 YFSETQ. The CDR3 is 15 amino acids. V lost 0 bases, J lost 3 bases, and 10 bases lay in between.

The rearrangement links TRBV6-4 to TRBJ2-1, with 10 bases aligning to TRBD1. Germline CDR1 reads MRHNA; CDR2 reads SNTAGT. V shed 3 bases and J 5 bases; nucleotides not matched to a gene: 4. The CDR3 spans 15 residues. CDR3 residues: CASSEGTGAHNEQFF. CDR3 nucleotides: TGTGCCAGCAGTGAAGGGACAGGGGCCCACAATGAGCAGTTCTTC.

The gene calls are TRBV7-2 and TRBJ2-7, with TRBD2 matching over 11 bases. Trimming cost V 0 bases and J 2 bases; bases outside gene matches: 3. The CDR3 length is 16 residues. Germline V gene data show CDR1 as SGHTA and CDR2 as FQGNSA. The CDR3 is CASSLAALAGAYEQYF. CDR3 coding DNA: TGTGCCAGCAGCTTAGCGGCACTAGCGGGGGCCTACGAGCAGTACTTC.

The chain joins TRBV2 to TRBJ1-5; TRBD1 agrees at 7 bases. CDR1 and CDR2 from the germline V gene are SNHLY and FYNNEI. The CDR3 sequence is 13 residues long. The V gene end was trimmed by 5 bases and the J gene end by 9 bases; junction bases not matched to a gene: 7. The CDR3 reads CASSRDSGGPQHF. CDR3 in DNA: TGTGCCAGCAGTAGGGACAGCGGGGGGCCCCAGCATTTT.

This clone has a single count. The rearrangement links TRBV6-5 to TRBJ1-2; 9 nucleotides match TRBD1. V shed 0 bases, J shed 8 bases, and the junction held 4 bases outside the gene matches. The germline gives CDR1 MNHEY, CDR2 SVGAGI. CDR3 size: 14 residues. CDR3 DNA: TGTGCCAGCAGTTACTCCACAGGGGGCAAGGGCTACACCTTC. Protein: CASSYSTGGKGYTF.

The chain is built from TRBV4-3 and TRBJ2-2; D call uncertain. This CDR3 is 15 amino acids long. The V end lost 0 bases, the J end lost 4 bases, and 9 bases lay between the germline ends. Looked up from germline, CDR1 is LGHNA and CDR2 is YSLEER. The CDR3 region has the DNA TGCGCCAGCAGCCAAGATGTAAGAGGCACCGGGGAGCTGTTTTTT. As protein: CASSQDVRGTGELFF.

Written as DNA, the CDR3 is TGTGCCAGCATGAGTTCAGCGGGAGGAACTGTCTACGAGCAGTACTTC. It codes for CASMSSAGGTVYEQYF. This chain links TRBV7-2 with TRBJ2-7; 9 nucleotides line up with TRBD2. With V trimmed by 7 bases and J by 3 bases, 13 bases remained unmatched. Germline-derived CDR1 and CDR2 are SGHTA and FQGNSA. The CDR3 is 16 residues long. Combining the CDR3 with reference TRBV7-2 and TRBJ2-7 gives the whole variable domain GAGVSQSPSNKVTEKGKDVELRCDPISGHTALYWYRQSLGQGLEFLIYFQGNSAPDKSGLPSDRFSAERTGGSVSTLTIQRTQQEDSAVYLCASMSSAGGTVYEQYFGPGTRLTVT.

The chain carries TRBV7-9 and TRBJ1-2, with D uncertain. Germline-derived CDR1 and CDR2 are SEHNR and FQNEAQ (reference sequence). CDR3 size: 12 residues. Deletions cut 1 base from V and 8 bases from J, with 8 bases between. The DNA of the CDR3 is TGTGCCAGCAGCTTAGTTGGTGAGGGCTACACCTTC. Amino acid sequence: CASSLVGEGYTF.

This rearrangement joins TRBV6-1 to TRBJ2-3; the D gene is possibly TRBD1 (6 bases). The CDR3 sequence is 17 residues long. V lost 0 bases and J lost 6, with 19 bases in between. Germline CDR1 and CDR2: MNHNS and SASEGT. The CDR3 bases are TGTGCCAGCAGTGAAGCCATGGGGGCCCCTAGAGGGGATACGCAGTATTTT. It translates to CASSEAMGAPRGDTQYF.

The rearrangement uses TRBV20-1 and TRBJ2-5, with unresolved D. V was shortened by 5 bases and J by 0 bases, with 4 bases between the two germline ends. Germline CDR1 and CDR2: DFQATT and SNEGSKA (reference sequence). CDR3 length equals 11 residues. CDR3 region: CSAQNQETQYF. The CDR3 DNA follows: TGCAGTGCTCAAAACCAAGAGACCCAGTACTTC.

The J gene is TRBJ2-7, the V gene TRBV6-1; the match to TRBD2 covers 8 bases. V shed 5 bases, J shed 4 bases, and the junction held 7 bases outside the gene matches. Per the germline V gene, CDR1 is MNHNS and CDR2 is SASEGT. The CDR3 totals 14 residues. DNA for the CDR3: TGTGCCAGCAGTCCGGCCGGGGGGGCGTACGAGCAGTACTTC. It encodes CASSPAGGAYEQYF.

J is TRBJ2-7 and V is TRBV7-2; D unresolved. CDR1 SGHTA and CDR2 FQGNSA come from the germline V gene. This CDR3 is 11 amino acids long. V dropped 5 bases and J dropped 0 bases, with 2 bases sitting between them. CDR3 region: CASSHSYEQYF. In nucleotides, the CDR3 is TGTGCCAGCAGCCACTCCTACGAGCAGTACTTC. Full variable domain (rest looked up from reference TRBV7-2 and TRBJ2-7): GAGVSQSPSNKVTEKGKDVELRCDPISGHTALYWYRQSLGQGLEFLIYFQGNSAPDKSGLPSDRFSAERTGGSVSTLTIQRTQQEDSAVYLCASSHSYEQYFGPGTRLTVT.

This chain uses TRBV4-3 with TRBJ1-6; D is undetermined. Trimming removed 0 bases at V and 7 bases at J, with 7 bases between. The length of the CDR3 is 14 residues. Germline values: CDR1 LGHNA, CDR2 YSLEER. CDR3 in DNA: TGCGCCAGCAGCCAAGATGGCGGGAATTCACCCCTCCACTTT. Its protein product is CASSQDGGNSPLHF.

J is TRBJ1-3 and V is TRBV9; D unresolved. Looked up from germline, CDR1 is SGDLS and CDR2 is YYNGEE. This CDR3 region has 12 residues. The ends were cut back, 3 bases at V and 4 bases at J, with 5 bases in the middle. CDR3 sequence (DNA): TGTGCCAGCAGCGAAACAGGAAACACCATATATTTT. This sequence encodes CASSETGNTIYF.

The rearrangement uses TRBV7-9 and TRBJ1-2; D not certain. The germline V gene has CDR1 SEHNR and CDR2 FQNEAQ (reference sequence). V was pared by 0 bases and J by 7 bases, with 6 bases between. The CDR3 has 12 residues. The CDR3 DNA is TGTGCCAGCAGCTTAGCTCTAGGTGGCTACACCTTC. This codes for CASSLALGGYTF.

The chain carries TRBV5-6 and TRBJ1-1; D might be TRBD1 (6 bases). Trimming left V 0 bases short and J 8 bases short, with 17 bases between. Germline CDR1 is SGHDT and CDR2 is YYEEEE. The CDR3 totals 15 residues. The chain's CDR3 is CASSLGRWGREEAFF. DNA for the CDR3: TGTGCCAGCAGCTTGGGGCGCTGGGGGCGGGAGGAAGCTTTCTTT.

This clone was counted a single time. The chain uses TRBV5-1 and TRBJ2-3; TRBD1 matches at 8 bases. The CDR3 covers 16 residues. Germline V gives CDR1 SGHRS, CDR2 YFSETQ. The junction had 6 bases not matched to a gene; V was cut back by 0 bases and J by 3 bases. The CDR3 coding sequence is TGCGCCAGCAGCTTGGCGGGCGGGACAGGTACAGATACGCAGTATTTT. Translated: CASSLAGGTGTDTQYF.

The rearrangement links TRBV14 to TRBJ1-3, with 10 bases aligning to TRBD1. Germline CDR1 SGHDN, CDR2 FVKESK. This CDR3 spans 13 amino acids. V gave up 4 bases and J gave up 7 bases; unmatched junction bases: 1. This CDR3 reads CASSLGQGNTIYF. DNA of the CDR3: TGTGCCAGCAGCCTGGGACAGGGGAACACCATATATTTT.

The chain recombines TRBV2 with TRBJ2-7, with D perhaps TRBD2 (6 bases). Trimming took 8 bases from V and 5 from J, leaving 13 bases between them. Germline assignment: CDR1 SNHLY and CDR2 FYNNEI. There are 12 residues in the CDR3. The CDR3 DNA follows: TGTGCCAGCTTATTCCCGGGGGACGAGCAGTACTTC. Translation: CASLFPGDEQYF.

The chain is built from TRBV7-8 and TRBJ2-2; no reliable D call. CDR1 is SGHVS and CDR2 is FQNEAQ in the germline V gene. There are 15 residues in the CDR3. V was clipped by 2 bases and J by 6 bases, with 13 bases between them. This chain's CDR3 is CASSLLPEIAGELFF. DNA for the CDR3: TGTGCCAGCAGCTTACTGCCGGAGATCGCCGGGGAGCTGTTTTTT.

This clone has more than one count but fewer than ten. The rearrangement joins TRBV7-9 to TRBJ1-1; no reliable D call. The CDR3 is made up of 13 amino acids. V lost 6 bases, J lost 3 bases, and 11 bases lay in between. Germline V gene lookup returns CDR1 SEHNR and CDR2 FQNEAQ (reference sequence). The CDR3 DNA is TGTGCCAGCAGGCGGGGTGGGGACACTGAAGCTTTCTTT. The encoded protein is CASRRGGDTEAFF. Combining the CDR3 with reference TRBV7-9 and TRBJ1-1 gives the whole variable domain DTGVSQNPRHKITKRGQNVTFRCDPISEHNRLYWYRQTLGQGPEFLTYFQNEAQLEKSRLLSDRFSAERPKGSFSTLEIQRTEQGDSAMYLCASRRGGDTEAFFGQGTRLTVV.